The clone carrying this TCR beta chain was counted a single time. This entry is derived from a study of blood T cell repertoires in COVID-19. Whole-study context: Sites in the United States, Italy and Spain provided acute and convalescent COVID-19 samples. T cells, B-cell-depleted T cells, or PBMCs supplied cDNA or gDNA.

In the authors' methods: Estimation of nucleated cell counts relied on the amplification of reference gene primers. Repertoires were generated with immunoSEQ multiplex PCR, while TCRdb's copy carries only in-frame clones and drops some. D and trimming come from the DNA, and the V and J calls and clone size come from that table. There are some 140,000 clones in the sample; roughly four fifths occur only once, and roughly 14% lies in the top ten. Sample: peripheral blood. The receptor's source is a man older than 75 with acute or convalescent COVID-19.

The CDR3 coding sequence is TGTGCCAGCAGTCTGGACAGGGCTACTAATGAAAAACTGTTTTTT. It codes for CASSLDRATNEKLFF. The V gene is TRBV6-5, the J gene TRBJ1-4; TRBD1 aligns across 8 bases. Germline CDR1 MNHEY, CDR2 SVGAGI. The CDR3 contains 15 residues. V lost 5 bases and J lost 2; bases outside the gene matches: 4.